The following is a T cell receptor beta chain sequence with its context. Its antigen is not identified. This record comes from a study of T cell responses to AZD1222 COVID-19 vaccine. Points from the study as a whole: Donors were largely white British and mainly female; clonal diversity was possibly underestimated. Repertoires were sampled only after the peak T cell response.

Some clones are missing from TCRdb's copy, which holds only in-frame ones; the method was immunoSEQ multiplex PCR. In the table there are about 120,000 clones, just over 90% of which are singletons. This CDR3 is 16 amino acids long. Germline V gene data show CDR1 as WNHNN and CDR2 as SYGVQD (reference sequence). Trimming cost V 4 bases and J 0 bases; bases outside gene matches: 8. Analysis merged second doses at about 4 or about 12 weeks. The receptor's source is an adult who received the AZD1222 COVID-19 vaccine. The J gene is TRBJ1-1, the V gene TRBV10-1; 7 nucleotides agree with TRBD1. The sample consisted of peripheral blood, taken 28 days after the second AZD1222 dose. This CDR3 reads CASSVQGYVMNTEAFF. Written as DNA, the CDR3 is TGCGCCAGCAGTGTACAGGGGTACGTCATGAACACTGAAGCTTTCTTT.